Listed below are T cell receptor beta chains from one sample, sequenced in a study of blood T cell repertoires in COVID-19. Libraries were prepared by immunoSEQ multiplex PCR; TCRdb keeps only in-frame clonotypes and omits some of them. The sample includes roughly 190,000 clones, about four fifths seen only once; the top ten take 12%. The material sequenced was PBMCs or T cells enriched from blood (not recorded which). The origin of the receptors is a middle-aged man who had recovered from COVID-19. Each CDR3 is given with its conserved first and last residue. The D gene is left open where the match is weak. Clone size is not always given. Where it is, it says once, few, many or a class for expanded clones.

v_gene	abundance	d_gene	j_gene	CDR3aa	CDR3nt
TRBV16	NA	TRBD1	TRBJ1-4	CASRRDSLDEKLFF	TGTGCCAGCAGACGGGACAGTCTCGATGAAAAACTGTTTTTT
TRBV11-2	NA	NA	TRBJ1-3	CASSLAGDGNTIYF	TGTGCCAGCAGCTTAGCAGGGGACGGAAACACCATATATTTT
TRBV2	NA	NA	TRBJ1-2	CASSDGRLYGYTF	TGTGCCAGCAGTGACGGCAGGCTCTATGGCTACACCTTC
TRBV11-1	few	NA	TRBJ1-1	CASSFLGALGTEAFF	TGTGCCAGCAGCTTCTTGGGGGCCCTGGGCACTGAAGCTTTCTTT
TRBV7-8	NA	TRBD1	TRBJ1-6	CASSLGFWGQGSSPLHF	TGTGCCAGCAGCTTAGGGTTTTGGGGACAGGGGTCTTCACCCCTCCACTTT
TRBV6-5	few	NA	TRBJ1-5	CASSAVGGGNQPQHF	TGTGCCAGCAGCGCGGTCGGCGGAGGCAATCAGCCCCAGCATTTT
TRBV9	NA	TRBD1	TRBJ1-4	CASSAGQGGEKLFF	TGTGCCAGCAGCGCGGGACAGGGAGGTGAAAAACTGTTTTTT
TRBV5-6	NA	NA	TRBJ1-5	CASSSLLDRDNQPQHF	TGTGCCAGCAGCTCCTTACTGGACAGAGACAATCAGCCCCAGCATTTT
TRBV28	few	NA	TRBJ1-2	CASSLEIRGPANYGYTF	TGTGCCAGCAGTTTAGAGATCAGGGGACCTGCTAACTATGGCTACACCTTC
TRBV5-1	NA	NA	TRBJ2-3	CASSLGRRGDTQYF	TGCGCCAGCAGCTTGGGCAGGCGAGGGGATACGCAGTATTTT
TRBV28	NA	NA	TRBJ2-7	CASSHGGSGNSYEQYF	TGTGCCAGCAGCCATGGGGGGAGCGGAAACTCCTACGAGCAGTACTTC
TRBV19	NA	TRBD1	TRBJ1-1	CASIPGTGKALTEAFF	TGTGCCAGTATCCCCGGGACAGGGAAGGCCCTAACTGAAGCTTTCTTT
TRBV2	NA	NA	TRBJ1-5	CASSESSLDQPQHF	TGTGCCAGCAGTGAATCTAGTCTTGATCAGCCCCAGCATTTT
TRBV9	few	TRBD1	TRBJ1-6	CASSVLSGTGDSPLHF	TGTGCCAGCAGCGTATTATCCGGGACAGGGGATTCACCCCTCCACTTT
TRBV2	once	TRBD1	TRBJ2-7	CASSEGTGPTYEQYF	TGTGCCAGCAGTGAGGGGACAGGGCCCACCTACGAGCAGTACTTC
TRBV6-2/TRBV6-3	NA	NA	TRBJ1-2	CASSPGQSANYGYTF	TGTGCCAGCAGCCCCGGACAGTCAGCTAACTATGGCTACACCTTC
TRBV3-1/TRBV3-2	NA	NA	TRBJ1-1	CASSHQYTEAFF	TGTGCCAGCAGCCATCAGTACACTGAAGCTTTCTTT
TRBV11-3	NA	NA	TRBJ1-1	CASSLNAVDTEAFF	TGTGCCAGCAGCTTAAACGCAGTGGACACTGAAGCTTTCTTT
TRBV7-9	NA	NA	TRBJ1-6	CASSLELGPLHF	TGTGCCAGCAGCTTGGAGTTGGGACCCCTCCACTTT
TRBV6-5	once	TRBD2	TRBJ2-1	CASSYSSGSLYNEQFF	TGTGCCAGCAGTTACTCGAGCGGGAGTCTATACAATGAGCAGTTCTTC
TRBV24-1	NA	TRBD1	TRBJ1-3	CATSDGQGPNSGNTIYF	TGTGCCACCAGTGATGGACAGGGGCCTAACTCTGGAAACACCATATATTTT
TRBV3-1/TRBV3-2	once	NA	TRBJ1-5	CASSQDSTDSNQPQHF	TGTGCCAGCAGCCAAGATTCCACAGATAGCAATCAGCCCCAGCATTTT
TRBV7-2	once	TRBD2	TRBJ2-7	CASSLAGTSGPGVEQYF	TGTGCCAGCAGCTTAGCCGGGACTAGCGGACCGGGGGTCGAGCAGTACTTC
TRBV6-5	NA	NA	TRBJ2-7	CASSSYCGHLYEQYF	TGTGCCAGCAGTAGCTATTGTGGACATCTTTACGAGCAGTACTTC
TRBV4-3	NA	NA	TRBJ1-1	CASSHKGSATEAFF	TGCGCCAGCAGCCATAAGGGGTCCGCCACTGAAGCTTTCTTT
TRBV12-3/TRBV12-4	NA	NA	TRBJ2-1	CASRQSNNEQFF	TGTGCCAGCAGACAAAGTAACAATGAGCAGTTCTTC